This T cell receptor (beta chain) is drawn from a study of blood T cell repertoires in COVID-19. Study context: Samples representing acute and convalescent COVID-19 were sourced from the United States, Italy and Spain. Sources were T cells, B-cell-depleted T cells, or PBMCs; the material itself was cDNA or gDNA.

This CDR3 contains 12 residues. Trimming took off 4 bases at V and 3 bases at J, with 6 bases between the two ends. The germline CDR1 and CDR2 sequences are SGDLS and YYNGEE. Per the original data handling: Using reference gene primer amplification, nucleated cell counts were estimated. TCRdb's table, derived via immunoSEQ multiplex PCR, lists solely in-frame clones and lacks some. V, J and clone size derive from that table, while D and trimming were established from the DNA sequence. Of some 99,000 clones listed, approximately 90% are singletons. The sequence derives from a human donor in a cohort sampled during active COVID-19. The chain uses TRBV9 and TRBJ2-3, with D uncertain. The sequencing input was peripheral blood. Here the CDR3 DNA reads TGTGCCAGCAGCTTCCTGACAGATACGCAGTATTTT. Its translation is CASSFLTDTQYF. The full variable domain, with the rest looked up from reference TRBV9 and TRBJ2-3, is DSGVTQTPKHLITATGQRVTLRCSPRSGDLSVYWYQQSLDQGLQFLIQYYNGEERAKGNILERFSAQQFPDLHSELNLSSLELGDSALYFCASSFLTDTQYFGPGTRLTVL.